These 32 T cell receptor beta chains were sequenced from one sample in a study of monozygotic twins with inflammatory bowel disease. From the 5' RACE reads, TCRdb lists one entry per CDR3 protein and no DNA. The sample holds more than 300,000 distinct CDR3 sequences. Sequencing was carried out using blood. These receptor sequences come from a human donor with ulcerative colitis or Crohn's disease, or a healthy co-twin of an affected twin (not recorded which).

The chain couples TRBV9 to TRBJ2-7; there is no DNA to check the TCRdb D call of TRBD2. There are 14 residues in the CDR3. CDR1 is SGDLS, CDR2 YYNGEE, per germline. The CDR3 protein is CASSTTSGGNEQYF.

The rearrangement links TRBV3-1 to TRBJ2-7. There are 13 residues in the CDR3. Per germline, CDR1 LGHDT and CDR2 YNNKEL (reference sequence). The CDR3: CASSQVFFYEQYF.

The chain combines TRBV2 with TRBJ2-3; no DNA is available, so the TRBD2 call from TCRdb remains unchecked. The CDR3 is made up of 16 amino acids. Germline V lookup: CDR1 SNHLY, CDR2 FYNNEI. The CDR3 reads CASSYGRGTYTDTQYF.

The gene calls are TRBV15 and TRBJ1-1; TCRdb outputs TRBD1, but without DNA this stays unchecked. This CDR3 has 16 amino acids. Germline CDR1 is LNHNV and CDR2 is YYDKDF (reference sequence). This chain's CDR3 is CATSPAAGQGGTEAFF. Full variable domain (rest looked up from reference TRBV15 and TRBJ1-1): DAMVIQNPRYQVTQFGKPVTLSCSQTLNHNVMYWYQQKSSQAPKLLFHYYDKDFNNEADTPDNFQSRRPNTSFCFLDIRSPGLGDTAMYLCATSPAAGQGGTEAFFGQGTRLTVV.

This rearrangement joins TRBV10-3 to TRBJ2-3. The germline gives CDR1 ENHRY, CDR2 SYGVKD. The CDR3 contains 13 residues. CDR3: CAISARGTDTQYF.

The chain links TRBV7-2 to TRBJ2-5; TCRdb calls TRBD1, which cannot be checked without DNA. The CDR3 totals 15 residues. Germline-derived CDR1 and CDR2 are SGHTA and FQGNSA. The CDR3 here is CASIGGGWYQETQYF.

The chain is built from TRBV7-2 and TRBJ2-7; no DNA is available, so the TRBD2 call from TCRdb remains unchecked. Germline V lookup: CDR1 SGHTA, CDR2 FQGNSA. This CDR3 comprises 16 residues. The CDR3 reads CASSLLASTSVYEQYF.

The CDR3 region is CASSSSGGLYNEQFF. This chain links TRBV7-3 with TRBJ2-1; TCRdb picks TRBD2, but there is no DNA to check that call. The CDR3 runs 15 residues. Per the germline V gene, CDR1 is SGHTA and CDR2 is FQGTGA.

This chain joins TRBV5-1 and TRBJ1-1. Per germline, CDR1 SGHRS and CDR2 YFSETQ. CDR3 length: 14 residues. The CDR3 loop reads CASTDLGLNTEAFF.

V is TRBV10-3 and J is TRBJ2-5; TCRdb gives TRBD2 as the D gene, but with no DNA this cannot be confirmed. The CDR3 loop spans 16 amino acids. Germline V gene data show CDR1 as ENHRY and CDR2 as SYGVKD. The CDR3 protein is CAIIRTSGILPETQYF.

The chain links TRBV27 to TRBJ2-6; TCRdb's D gene call, TRBD1, goes unchecked for lack of DNA. CDR1 is MNHEY and CDR2 is SMNVEV in the germline V gene (reference sequence). This CDR3 has 18 amino acids. This chain's CDR3 is CASFRRDRDLCGANVLTF.

The J gene is TRBJ2-1, the V gene TRBV12-3 or TRBV12-4. The CDR3 loop spans 16 amino acids. The CDR3 is CASSLFEVVDFREQFF.

This chain connects TRBV9 to TRBJ2-5; TCRdb indicates TRBD2, and absent DNA this call remains unverified. CDR3 length equals 15 residues. Looked up from germline, CDR1 is SGDLS and CDR2 is YYNGEE. CDR3 sequence reads: CASSVAAGLGETQFF.

This chain uses TRBV7-6 with TRBJ1-3. The germline V gene encodes CDR1 SGHVS and CDR2 FNYEAQ. The CDR3 loop spans 15 amino acids. The CDR3 loop reads CASSLVGSRGNTIYF.

The CDR3 is CASSYSFVGEAFF. The V gene is TRBV6-5, the J gene TRBJ1-1. Germline lookup yields CDR1 MNHEY and CDR2 SVGAGI. The CDR3 has 13 residues.

The chain is built from TRBV12-3 or TRBV12-4 and TRBJ1-4; without DNA, the TCRdb call of TRBD1 cannot be checked. CDR3 length: 14 residues. CDR3 region: CASSKGQGDEKLFF.

The chain is built from TRBV7-2 and TRBJ2-5; no DNA is available, so the TRBD2 call from TCRdb remains unchecked. The CDR3 is 17 residues long. The germline CDR1 and CDR2 sequences are SGHTA and FQGNSA. The CDR3 here is CASSLARASGGRETQYF.

This chain connects TRBV7-9 to TRBJ1-2; TCRdb proposes TRBD1, but this gene call is untestable without DNA. The germline CDR1 and CDR2 sequences are SEHNR and FQNEAQ (reference sequence). The CDR3 has 15 amino acids. Here the CDR3 reads CASSTGTRGGYGYTF.

J is TRBJ1-2 and V is TRBV7-2; the D call from TCRdb, TRBD1, cannot be confirmed without DNA. Germline CDR1 reads SGHTA; CDR2 reads FQGNSA. This CDR3 has 15 amino acids. The CDR3: CASSLDRGGFGGYTF.

V is TRBV6-1 and J is TRBJ2-3. The CDR3 extends over 14 amino acids. Looked up from germline, CDR1 is MNHNS and CDR2 is SASEGT. The CDR3: CATLASASTDTQYF.

The gene calls are TRBV2 and TRBJ1-5. CDR3 size: 12 residues. The germline V gene encodes CDR1 SNHLY and CDR2 FYNNEI. CDR3 sequence: CASRGALGPQHF.

The chain combines TRBV12-3 or TRBV12-4 with TRBJ2-7. CDR3 length: 13 residues. CDR3 region: CASSFVETYEQYF.

The V call is TRBV28, the J call TRBJ2-7; TCRdb lists TRBD1, though no DNA is available to test this call. This CDR3 is 16 amino acids long. Germline assignment: CDR1 MDHEN and CDR2 SYDVKM. CDR3 sequence: CASSSPPPGRTYEQYF. The full variable domain, in which reference TRBV28 and TRBJ2-7 provide the parts outside the CDR3, is DVKVTQSSRYLVKRTGEKVFLECVQDMDHENMFWYRQDPGLGLRLIYFSYDVKMKEKGDIPEGYSVSREKKERFSLILESASTNQTSMYLCASSSPPPGRTYEQYFGPGTRLTVT.

The gene calls are TRBV12-3 or TRBV12-4 and TRBJ2-7; no DNA is available, so the TRBD2 call from TCRdb remains unchecked. CDR3 length: 13 amino acids. CDR3 in amino acids: CASTRTSGYEQYF.

V gene TRBV6-4 combines with J gene TRBJ2-1. The germline gives CDR1 MRHNA, CDR2 SNTAGT. The CDR3 runs 12 residues. This CDR3 reads CASSAESSKQFF.

J is TRBJ2-6 and V is TRBV20-1; TCRdb reports TRBD1, a call that lacks DNA to check it against. The length of the CDR3 is 18 residues. Germline V gene lookup returns CDR1 DFQATT and CDR2 SNEGSKA (reference sequence). The CDR3 sequence is CSARDPLGGIWGANVLTF.

The rearrangement joins TRBV7-9 to TRBJ1-1. This CDR3 is 14 amino acids long. Germline CDR1 SEHNR, CDR2 FQNEAQ (reference sequence). CDR3 sequence reads: CASSYFMAENEAFF.

The chain recombines TRBV15 with TRBJ2-1; TCRdb outputs TRBD2, but without DNA this stays unchecked. The CDR3 runs to 13 residues. In germline, CDR1 is LNHNV, CDR2 YYDKDF (reference sequence). This chain's CDR3 is CATSSGGPNEQFF.

This rearrangement joins TRBV29-1 to TRBJ2-7; TCRdb selects TRBD1, and the lack of DNA leaves this call unchecked. This CDR3 has 19 residues. In germline, CDR1 is SQVTM, CDR2 ANQGSEA. CDR3 amino acids: CSVEEGGQGRRGRKYEQYF.

The chain recombines TRBV12-3 or TRBV12-4 with TRBJ1-2; TCRdb outputs TRBD1, but without DNA this stays unchecked. There are 14 residues in the CDR3. The CDR3 sequence is CASSRQGGGYGYTF.

The V call is TRBV15, the J call TRBJ1-3; TCRdb gives TRBD1 as the D gene, but with no DNA this cannot be confirmed. CDR3 size: 16 residues. Per germline, CDR1 LNHNV and CDR2 YYDKDF (reference sequence). CDR3 region: CATSGKDRNPGNTIYF.

This chain connects TRBV20-1 to TRBJ2-7; TCRdb returns TRBD1, unconfirmable since there is no DNA. Germline loops: CDR1 DFQATT, CDR2 SNEGSKA (reference sequence). This CDR3 spans 15 amino acids. The CDR3 loop is CSARSLDRANYEQYF.